This TCR beta chain was found in a study of shared clonotypes between healthy human individuals. In replicate PCRs of sorted subsets, roughly 190 ng DNA, roughly 31,000 T cell genomes, was used. Sequencing was performed with immunoSEQ multiplex PCR; in TCRdb, only in-frame clones are kept and a portion is missing. The table includes just over 2,000,000 clones, roughly 94% detected once. The CDR3 is 16 amino acids. The germline gives CDR1 SNHLY, CDR2 FYNNEI. J lost 2 bases, V lost 6 bases, and 9 bases had no gene match. Only CD45RO-negative cells positively selected for CCR7 counted as naive CD8 cells, so terminally differentiated effector memory CD45RA+ cells were excluded. Healthy HIV-negative adults with no recent acute infections or vaccinations were recruited as donors.

Sequencing was performed on naive CD8+ T cells sorted from blood. This chain joins TRBV2 and TRBJ2-3; 9 bases align to TRBD1. The source is a man aged 18-30 years in good health. This CDR3 reads CASRVDRGSHTDTQYF. CDR3 DNA: TGTGCCAGCAGGGTGGACAGGGGCTCGCACACAGATACGCAGTATTTT.